Following are 10 T cell receptor beta chains from one sample sequenced in a study of blood T cell repertoires in COVID-19. Only in-frame clones appear in the TCRdb table, and some are missing; sequencing was by immunoSEQ multiplex PCR. This table has approximately 100,000 clones, 82% appearing once. Source material: peripheral blood. These TCRs come from a man aged 55 to 70 with acute or convalescent COVID-19.

This sequence joins TRBV7-2 and TRBJ2-7, with D possibly being TRBD2 (5 bases). V was trimmed by 4 bases and J by 3 bases, leaving 10 bases between them. The germline V gene has CDR1 SGHTA and CDR2 FQGNSA. CDR3 length: 13 amino acids. The CDR3 DNA reads as TGTGCCAGCAGCTCCTCGGGAAACTACGAGCAGTACTTC. Residues: CASSSSGNYEQYF. Looking up the rest from reference TRBV7-2 and TRBJ2-7 gives the full variable domain: GAGVSQSPSNKVTEKGKDVELRCDPISGHTALYWYRQSLGQGLEFLIYFQGNSAPDKSGLPSDRFSAERTGGSVSTLTIQRTQQEDSAVYLCASSSSGNYEQYFGPGTRLTVT.

The chain links TRBV2 to TRBJ2-3, with TRBD2 matching over 9 bases. There are 14 residues in the CDR3. Germline V gives CDR1 SNHLY, CDR2 FYNNEI. V dropped 8 bases and J dropped 5; count of bases not matched to a gene: 8. The CDR3 nucleotides read TGTGCCAGCGGCGGGAGGGCCCGTCTAGATACGCAGTATTTT. Its protein is CASGGRARLDTQYF.

The chain recombines TRBV19 with TRBJ1-5, with TRBD1 identical over 7 bases. The CDR3 loop spans 16 amino acids. V lost 6 bases, J lost 5 bases, and 13 bases stayed unmatched. Germline lookup yields CDR1 LNHDA and CDR2 SQIVND (reference sequence). CDR3 bases: TGTGCCAGTAGCGGGGACAGCTTAGGCGGGTATCAGCCCCAGCATTTT. Protein sequence: CASSGDSLGGYQPQHF.

J is TRBJ1-5 and V is TRBV2, with D tentatively TRBD1 (5 bases). V was pared by 4 bases and J by 2 bases, with 9 bases between. Looked up from germline, CDR1 is SNHLY and CDR2 is FYNNEI. This CDR3 spans 14 amino acids. CDR3 nucleotides: TGTGCCAGCAGTGTACGGGGGGGCAATCAGCCCCAGCATTTT. This encodes CASSVRGGNQPQHF.

J is TRBJ1-2 and V is TRBV10-1; TRBD1 is a possible D gene (6 bases). V lost 4 bases, J lost 4 bases, and 10 bases lay in between. The CDR3 is made up of 13 amino acids. CDR1 is WNHNN and CDR2 is SYGVQD in the germline V gene (reference sequence). The CDR3: CASSGQDGYGYTF. The CDR3 DNA reads as TGCGCCAGCAGTGGACAGGACGGCTATGGCTACACCTTC.

The CDR3 loop reads CASSWGPDTQYF. The CDR3 coding sequence is TGTGCCAGCTCCTGGGGCCCAGATACGCAGTATTTT. This chain links TRBV18 with TRBJ2-3, with a weak D call TRBD1 (5 bases). The CDR3 loop spans 12 amino acids. The germline V gene has CDR1 KGHSH and CDR2 LQKENI. V was clipped by 6 bases and J by 4 bases, with 8 bases between them.

This CDR3 reads CASSKVSGGNGNQPQHF. CDR3 sequence (DNA): TGTGCCAGCAGCAAAGTTTCAGGGGGCAACGGCAATCAGCCCCAGCATTTT. This sequence joins TRBV21-1 and TRBJ1-5; the table's D gene call, TRBD1, was not cross checked with the DNA. TRBV21-1 is a recognized pseudogene. CDR3 length equals 17 residues.

The V and J genes are TRBV5-4 and TRBJ1-2; D is undetermined. The CDR3 is 17 amino acids. Trimming shortened V by 1 base and J by 0 bases, and 16 bases separated the two germline ends. From germline, CDR1 is SGHNT and CDR2 YYREEE (reference sequence). CDR3 residues: CASSLKWEGPSNYGYTF. The DNA of the CDR3 is TGTGCCAGCAGCTTGAAGTGGGAGGGCCCTTCTAACTATGGCTACACCTTC.

J is TRBJ2-1 and V is TRBV5-6; TRBD2 matches at 9 bases. Germline lookup yields CDR1 SGHDT and CDR2 YYEEEE. The CDR3 consists of 16 residues. Germline trimming cut 4 bases from V and 4 bases from J; bases unmatched to any gene: 9. The CDR3 DNA follows: TGTGCCAGCAGCCCTCCGGTAGCGGGAGTTTACAATGAGCAGTTCTTC. Its protein product is CASSPPVAGVYNEQFF.

The chain uses TRBV3-1 (or the pseudogene TRBV3-2) and TRBJ1-5, with D hard to call. V lost 1 base to trimming and J lost 9 bases, with 13 bases between them. Germline V gives CDR1 LGHDT, CDR2 YNNKEL (reference sequence). CDR3 length: 14 amino acids. The CDR3 coding sequence is TGTGCCAGCAGCCAAGCGATGGCAGAGGGGCCCCAGCATTTT. Translated, it gives CASSQAMAEGPQHF.